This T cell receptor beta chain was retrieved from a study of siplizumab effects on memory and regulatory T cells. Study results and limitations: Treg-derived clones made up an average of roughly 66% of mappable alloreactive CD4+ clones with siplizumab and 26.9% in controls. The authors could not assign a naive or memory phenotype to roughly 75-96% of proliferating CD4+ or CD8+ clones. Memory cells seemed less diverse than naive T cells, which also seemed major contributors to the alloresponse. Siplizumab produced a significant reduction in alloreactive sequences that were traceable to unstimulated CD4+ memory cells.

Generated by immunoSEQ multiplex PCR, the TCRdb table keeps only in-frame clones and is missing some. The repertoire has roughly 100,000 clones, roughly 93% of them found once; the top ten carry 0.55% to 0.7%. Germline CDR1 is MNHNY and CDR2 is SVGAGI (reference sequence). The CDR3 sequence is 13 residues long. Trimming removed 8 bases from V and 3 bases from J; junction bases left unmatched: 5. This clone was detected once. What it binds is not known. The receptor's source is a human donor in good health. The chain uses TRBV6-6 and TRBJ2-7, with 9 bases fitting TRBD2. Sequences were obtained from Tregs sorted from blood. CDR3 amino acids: CASRLAGFYEQYF. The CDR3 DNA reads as TGTGCCAGCCGGCTAGCGGGGTTCTACGAGCAGTACTTC.